Listed here are 20 T cell receptor beta chains from one sample, sequenced in a study of T-cell memory formation after mild COVID-19 (dated by TCRdb to about 2021). Receptor libraries were prepared by 5' RACE. The instrument given in TCRdb is Illumina NovaSeq 6000. TCRdb handled the public reads itself, with Q25 trimming in fastp and clone calling in MiXCR, and kept productive beta chains. Rows matching on CDR3 protein sequence are summarized as one entry with the most common DNA and genes. This sample holds approximately 350,000 distinct CDR3 sequences; 13% were observed only once. The ten largest clones take up 20% to 25% of the sample. Sequencing was done on a sample of PBMCs or a T cell subset sorted from them (not recorded which). The receptor source for this set is a man between 18 and 35 years old who had mild COVID-19 (a few samples of this study predate the infection). The sample titles of this study are shuffled in the database, so cell type and time point are left out; the donor was told from shared clones.

This clonotype occurred a few times. The genes are TRBV7-8 and TRBJ2-7, with 9 bases lining up with TRBD2. Germline trimming cut 4 bases from V and 2 bases from J; bases unmatched to any gene: 18. The CDR3 sequence is 19 residues long. Germline values: CDR1 SGHVS, CDR2 FQNEAQ. DNA of the CDR3: TGTGCCAGCAGCTCCACCGGCTTATGGGAGCGGGGGGCCACCTACGAGCAGTACTTC. This encodes CASSSTGLWERGATYEQYF.

The chain carries TRBV5-1 and TRBJ2-2; 7 nucleotides line up with TRBD1. V lost 3 bases to trimming and J lost 5 bases; unmatched junction nucleotides: 7. CDR3 length: 15 residues. Germline values: CDR1 SGHRS, CDR2 YFSETQ. As DNA, the CDR3 is TGCGCCAGCAGCTACGGGACAGTCTCTACCGGGGAGCTGTTTTTT. Translating it yields CASSYGTVSTGELFF.

V gene TRBV10-3 combines with J gene TRBJ2-5, with a tentative D call TRBD2 (6 bases). Germline loops: CDR1 ENHRY, CDR2 SYGVKD. CDR3 length: 15 residues. The ends were cut back, 2 bases at V and 1 base at J, with 11 bases in the middle. The CDR3 region has the DNA TGTGCCATCAGTGAGGCGGGACGGATCCAAGAGACCCAGTACTTC. Its protein product is CAISEAGRIQETQYF.

This clonotype came up once. The V call is TRBV30, the J call TRBJ1-4; no clear D gene. This CDR3 is 14 amino acids long. In germline, CDR1 is GTSNPN, CDR2 SVGIG (reference sequence). V dropped 2 bases and J dropped 3 bases, with 10 bases sitting between them. CDR3 sequence (DNA): TGTGCCTGGAGTAACGGCCAGCCTAATGAAAAACTGTTTTTT. Translating gives CAWSNGQPNEKLFF.

The chain has TRBV12-3 or TRBV12-4 and TRBJ2-3; D remains ambiguous. Trimming pared 5 bases from V and 0 bases from J, leaving 12 bases between. The CDR3 contains 15 residues. CDR3 amino acids: CASSPYRVSTDTQYF. The CDR3 region has the DNA TGTGCCAGCAGTCCTTATAGAGTCAGCACAGATACGCAGTATTTT.

This chain links TRBV6-2 or TRBV6-3 with TRBJ2-1; the match to TRBD2 covers 10 bases. CDR1 and CDR2 from the germline V gene are MNHEY and SVGEGT. CDR3 length: 16 amino acids. The V gene end was trimmed by 2 bases and the J gene end by 9 bases; junction bases not matched to a gene: 10. The CDR3 protein is CASSYGPQRGGLEQFF. The CDR3, as DNA: TGTGCCAGCAGTTACGGTCCCCAGCGGGGGGGCCTTGAGCAGTTCTTC.

In its sample, this clonotype was seen a few times. V is TRBV29-1 and J is TRBJ2-3, with D maybe TRBD2 (5 bases). CDR3 length equals 13 residues. Trimming stripped 3 bases from V and 0 bases from J, with 7 bases between. Germline CDR1 SQVTM, CDR2 ANQGSEA. CDR3 sequence reads: CSVEWTSTDTQYF. The CDR3 DNA sequence: TGCAGCGTTGAGTGGACTAGCACAGATACGCAGTATTTT.

The table lists this clonotype with many counts. This CDR3 reads CASSSGGGGGELFF. In nucleotides, the CDR3 is TGCGCCAGCAGCTCCGGTGGGGGCGGCGGGGAGCTGTTTTTT. The chain recombines TRBV5-1 with TRBJ2-2; D may be TRBD1 (6 bases). Germline CDR1 is SGHRS and CDR2 is YFSETQ. The CDR3 is 14 residues long. Trimming removed 3 bases at V and 7 bases at J, with 13 bases between.

This clonotype was seen ten or more times. The chain couples TRBV11-2 to TRBJ1-1, with D hard to call. V lost 1 base and J 3 bases, leaving 6 bases between the germline ends. Germline lookup yields CDR1 SGHAT and CDR2 FQNNGV. The CDR3 length is 13 residues. The CDR3 nucleotides are TGTGCCAGCAGCTTAGGGTCATACACTGAAGCTTTCTTT. Residues: CASSLGSYTEAFF.

The gene calls are TRBV3-1 and TRBJ2-7, with D tentatively TRBD2 (5 bases). The germline V gene encodes CDR1 LGHDT and CDR2 YNNKEL (reference sequence). V lost 0 bases and J 3 bases, leaving 12 bases between the germline ends. This CDR3 is built from 15 residues. This chain's CDR3 is CASSQERGLGYEQYF. The CDR3 nucleotides read TGTGCCAGCAGCCAAGAACGCGGACTGGGCTACGAGCAGTACTTC.

This clonotype appeared a few times. The chain joins TRBV7-9 to TRBJ2-1, with D possibly being TRBD1 (6 bases). Deletions cut 5 bases from V and 6 bases from J, with 14 bases between. Germline V CDR1 and CDR2: SEHNR, FQNEAQ (reference sequence). The CDR3 totals 14 residues. The CDR3 spells CASSLQQGPNEQFF. The CDR3, as DNA: TGTGCCAGCAGCCTCCAACAGGGTCCCAATGAGCAGTTCTTC.

V usage is TRBV7-9 and J usage is TRBJ1-4; 11 bases match TRBD1. From germline, CDR1 is SEHNR and CDR2 FQNEAQ (reference sequence). The J segment lost 7 bases and the V segment lost 4 bases, leaving 14 bases of the junction unmatched. The CDR3 has 18 residues. CDR3 protein: CASSSGQGAPAFGEKLFF. The CDR3, as DNA: TGTGCCAGCAGCTCCGGACAGGGGGCGCCGGCTTTCGGTGAAAAACTGTTTTTT. The full variable domain, in which reference TRBV7-9 and TRBJ1-4 provide the parts outside the CDR3, is DTGVSQNPRHKITKRGQNVTFRCDPISEHNRLYWYRQTLGQGPEFLTYFQNEAQLEKSRLLSDRFSAERPKGSFSTLEIQRTEQGDSAMYLCASSSGQGAPAFGEKLFFGSGTQLSVL.

The chain has TRBV6-1 and TRBJ1-2; D possibly corresponds to TRBD1 (5 bases). V lost 7 bases to trimming and J lost 2 bases, with 23 bases between them. Germline-derived CDR1 and CDR2 are MNHNS and SASEGT. This CDR3 spans 17 amino acids. CDR3 protein: CASTLLGGWGGNYGYTF. The CDR3 nucleotides are TGTGCCAGCACCCTCCTGGGAGGGTGGGGGGGGAACTATGGCTACACCTTC.

This clonotype has just a few counts. V is TRBV12-3 or TRBV12-4 and J is TRBJ1-1, with D perhaps matching TRBD1 (5 bases). Trimming stripped 6 bases from V and 6 bases from J, with 17 bases between. The CDR3 loop spans 14 amino acids. DNA of the CDR3: TGTGCCAGCAGCCCGTCGGGGGACTCATCTGAAGCTTTCTTT. Translation: CASSPSGDSSEAFF.

A few counts support this clonotype. The rearrangement uses TRBV4-1 and TRBJ2-5; TRBD2 matches 8 bases. V lost 2 bases and J lost 1; bases outside the gene matches: 6. In germline, CDR1 is MGHRA, CDR2 YSYEKL. This CDR3 is built from 16 residues. The CDR3 region is CASSQPGGASQETQYF. In DNA, the CDR3 is TGCGCCAGCAGCCAACCGGGGGGGGCCAGCCAAGAGACCCAGTACTTC.

This clonotype came up a few times. The chain recombines TRBV6-1 with TRBJ1-5; possible D gene TRBD1, 5 bases. Germline V gene data show CDR1 as MNHNS and CDR2 as SASEGT. Between the trimmed V and J ends, which lost 4 bases and 2 bases, there was a span of 18 bases. CDR3 length: 17 residues. Here the CDR3 reads CASSGPRRGRGNQPQHF. The CDR3 nucleotides read TGTGCCAGCAGTGGCCCGCGGCGGGGCCGGGGCAATCAGCCCCAGCATTTT.

This clonotype was found a few times. The chain has TRBV9 and TRBJ2-3, with D maybe TRBD1 (5 bases). Germline-derived CDR1 and CDR2 are SGDLS and YYNGEE. Deletions cut 0 bases from V and 4 bases from J, with 15 bases between. The CDR3 is 16 amino acids. The CDR3 DNA follows: TGTGCCAGCAGCGTAGGCGGACACCCGGTGGCAGATACGCAGTATTTT. This encodes CASSVGGHPVADTQYF.

This clonotype has at least ten counts. The chain has TRBV28 and TRBJ1-6; the match to TRBD1 covers 8 bases. This CDR3 has 18 amino acids. With 6 bases clipped from V and 0 bases from J, the junction kept 10 bases outside the gene matches. Germline CDR1 is MDHEN and CDR2 is SYDVKM. The CDR3 spells CASSPYDRGYSYNSPLHF. The CDR3 DNA follows: TGTGCCAGCAGCCCCTACGACAGGGGCTACTCCTATAATTCACCCCTCCACTTT.

The rearrangement links TRBV24-1 to TRBJ2-5; D remains ambiguous. The V gene's germline CDR1 is KGHDR and CDR2 SFDVKD. Trimming removed 4 bases from V and 2 bases from J, with 10 bases in between. This CDR3 has 14 amino acids. The CDR3 region is CATSDWADQETQYF. Here the CDR3 DNA reads TGTGCCACCAGTGACTGGGCAGATCAAGAGACCCAGTACTTC.

V and J are TRBV14 and TRBJ1-2; possible D gene TRBD1, 6 bases. Germline V lookup: CDR1 SGHDN, CDR2 FVKESK. V shed 4 bases and J shed 3 bases, with 18 bases lying between them. CDR3 length equals 16 residues. The CDR3 sequence: CASSPSLMTGDYGYTF. The DNA for the CDR3 is TGTGCCAGCAGCCCCAGCCTAATGACAGGCGACTATGGCTACACCTTC.